Sequencing of this TCR beta chain was carried out in a study of blood T cell repertoires in COVID-19. Across the whole study: Collection of acute and convalescent COVID-19 samples took place in the United States, Italy and Spain. Sources were T cells, B-cell-depleted T cells, or PBMCs; the material itself was cDNA or gDNA.

Per the original data handling: Reference gene primer amplification gave estimated nucleated cell counts. The assay was immunoSEQ multiplex PCR, and TCRdb's table has in-frame clones only and misses some. The V and J calls and clone size come from that table; D and trimming were worked out from the DNA. The table lists more than 250,000 clones, around 88% of them singletons, with 1.5% to 2% in the top ten. Recruited during active infection, patients (from Seattle) were subsequently followed longitudinally. The CDR3 consists of 13 residues. From germline, CDR1 is MNHNS and CDR2 SASEGT. V was pared by 2 bases and J by 0 bases, with 5 bases between. This clone came up once.

The TCR was taken from a woman between 25 and 40 years old with COVID-19, enrolled during active disease. The V gene is TRBV6-1, the J gene TRBJ2-7; D uncertain. The specimen was peripheral blood. For the CDR3, the DNA is TGTGCCAGCAGTGAAAGCCTCTCCTACGAGCAGTACGTC. Translation gives CASSESLSYEQYV.